Here is one T cell receptor (beta chain) with its context. This clonotype has at least ten counts. The clone's antigen remains unknown. No base-level quality is on record; no much larger clone is a single base apart. Library preparation used RT-PCR. The sample was run on an Illumina HiSeq 2500. TCRdb trimmed the raw reads at Q25, called clones with MiXCR and kept productive beta chains. All rows with the same CDR3 protein become a single entry with the most common DNA and genes. The sample includes some 160,000 distinct CDR3 sequences, with roughly a tenth observed a single time. The ten top clones hold around 11% of the sample. The data were obtained in a study of response to subunit inactivated influenza vaccine (dated by TCRdb to between 2018 and 2020). Concerning the study at large: To follow how T cells responded to a trivalent subunit inactivated influenza vaccine, the researchers relied on deep quantitative profiling of the T cell receptor repertoire.

Study-wide conclusions, independent of this receptor: According to the authors, only a limited number of new T cells may be recruited by each seasonal influenza vaccination.

What the time point label conveys for this sample: approximately 40 days after influenza vaccine administration. Trimming at the junction amounts to 4 bases on V and 4 bases on J, and the germline ends lie 14 bases apart. CDR1 SGHDT and CDR2 YYEEEE were looked up in the germline V gene. From the cysteine through the phenylalanine, the CDR3 covers 14 amino acids. Only CDR3 DNA remains: 42 bases, in frame from the first base. The sequence links TRBV5-6 to TRBJ2-5; TRBD2 is perhaps the D gene, given 5 matching bases. The input for sequencing was non-naive T cells sorted from PBMCs, taken roughly 48 days after vaccination. What this sample's cell subset or site label stands for: memory T cell fraction. The clonotype was recovered from a man between 45 and 60 years old who received an inactivated influenza vaccine. Donor details come from another sample of the same person, matched by shared clones. The DNA reads as follows: TGTGCCAGCAGCCCGGGATTAAAGGGAGAGACCCAGTACTTC. The encoded protein is CASSPGLKGETQYF.